Reported below is one T cell receptor beta chain. The antigen is not known. The data are from a study of T cells in Graves' hyperthyroidism and ophthalmopathy. For the study at large: Peripheral blood was secured at the point of initial diagnosis, before any treatment. Study-wide results and limits: Before onset, ophthalmopathy was predicted by the model a median roughly six months earlier.

Trimming left V 7 bases short and J 1 base short, with 13 bases between. This CDR3 spans 14 amino acids. CDR1 is LNHDA and CDR2 is SQIVND in the germline V gene (reference sequence). Each diagnosis drew on symptoms, thyroxine, TRAb, thyroid ultrasound and orbital computed tomography findings. Amplification targeted TCR beta CDR3 regions from RNA transcripts. First-round RT-PCR of the TCR CDR3 relied on the HTBI primer set. TCRdb redid the calling of the multiplex PCR reads with MiXCR, one entry per CDR3 protein. Of under 550,000 distinct CDR3 sequences in the sample, 15% to 20% were seen once. The sample comprised blood. The clonotype was recovered from a man in his forties with Graves' ophthalmopathy. The rearrangement links TRBV19 to TRBJ1-1, with D tentatively TRBD1 (5 bases). The DNA for the CDR3 is TGTGCCAGTAATAAAGGGGAGGGGAACACTGAAGCTTTCTTT. Protein product: CASNKGEGNTEAFF. Complete variable domain (other parts from reference TRBV19 and TRBJ1-1): DGGITQSPKYLFRKEGQNVTLSCEQNLNHDAMYWYRQDPGQGLRLIYYSQIVNDFQKGDIAEGYSVSREKKESFPLTVTSAQKNPTAFYLCASNKGEGNTEAFFGQGTRLTVV.